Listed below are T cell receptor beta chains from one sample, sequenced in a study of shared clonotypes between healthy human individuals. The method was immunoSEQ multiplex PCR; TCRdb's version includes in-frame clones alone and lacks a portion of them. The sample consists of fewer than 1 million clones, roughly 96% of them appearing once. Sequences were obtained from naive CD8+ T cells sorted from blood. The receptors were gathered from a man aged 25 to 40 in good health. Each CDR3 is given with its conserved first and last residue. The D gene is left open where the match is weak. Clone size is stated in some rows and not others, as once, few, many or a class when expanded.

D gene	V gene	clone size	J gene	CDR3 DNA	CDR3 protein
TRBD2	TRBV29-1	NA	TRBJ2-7	TGCAGCGTTTTGGTGCTAGGACTAGTCTACGAGCAGTACTTC	CSVLVLGLVYEQYF
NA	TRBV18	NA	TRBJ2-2	TGTGCCAGCTCCCCTCTACCACAACTAGACCCCCAGAACACCGGGGAGCTGTTTTTT	CASSPLPQLDPQNTGELFF
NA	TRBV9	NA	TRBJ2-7	TGTGCCAGCAGCGGGGCGACCTACGAGCAGTACTTC	CASSGATYEQYF
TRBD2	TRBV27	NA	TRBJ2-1	TGTGCCAGCAGTTTATCCCGCGGGAGGGCCGTCAATGAGCAGTTCTTC	CASSLSRGRAVNEQFF
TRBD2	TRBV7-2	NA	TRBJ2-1	TGTGCCAGCAGCTCACCGACTAGCGGGAGGAGATATGAGCAGTTCTTC	CASSSPTSGRRYEQFF
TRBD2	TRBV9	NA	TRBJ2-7	TGTGCCAGCAGCGCTTATTCTAGCGGGAGTTACGAGCAGTACTTC	CASSAYSSGSYEQYF
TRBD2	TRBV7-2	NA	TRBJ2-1	TGTGCCAGCAGCTTTAGCGGGAGGAGATACAATGAGCAGTTCTTC	CASSFSGRRYNEQFF
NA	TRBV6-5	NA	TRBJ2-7	TGTGCCAGCAGCCCTATGACAGATGCCTACGAGCAGTACTTC	CASSPMTDAYEQYF
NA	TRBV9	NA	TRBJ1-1	TGTGCCAGCAGCCCCACTGGGAGGGGCGCCAACACTGAAGCTTTCTTT	CASSPTGRGANTEAFF
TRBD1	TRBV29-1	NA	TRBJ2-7	TGCAGCGTGGGGGACAGCTCCTACGAGCAGTACTTC	CSVGDSSYEQYF
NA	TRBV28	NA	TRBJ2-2	TGTGCCAGCACCTCTTGGGTAGATTACACCGGGGAGCTGTTTTTT	CASTSWVDYTGELFF
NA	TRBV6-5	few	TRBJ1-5	TGTGCCAGCAGTTACTCTTCTTTCGATAGCAATCAGCCCCAGCATTTT	CASSYSSFDSNQPQHF
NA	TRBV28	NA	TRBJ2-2	TGTGCCAGTATTGAACAGTTCACCGGGGAGCTGTTTTTT	CASIEQFTGELFF
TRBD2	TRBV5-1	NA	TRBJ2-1	TGCGCCAGCAGGGGACTAGCGGGTCACTACAATGAGCAGTTCTTC	CASRGLAGHYNEQFF
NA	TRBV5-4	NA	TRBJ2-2	TGTGCCAGCAGCCTAAGTCGGGACGGCCAACGCACCGGGGAGCTGTTTTTT	CASSLSRDGQRTGELFF
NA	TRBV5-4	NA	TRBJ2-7	TGTGCCAGCAGCCCGGACTCGTCTGACTACGAGCAGTACTTC	CASSPDSSDYEQYF
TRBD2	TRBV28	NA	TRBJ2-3	TGTGCCAGCAGTTTTTATAGCGGGAGTACAGATACGCAGTATTTT	CASSFYSGSTDTQYF
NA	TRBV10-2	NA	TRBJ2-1	TGCGCCAGCGGCCCAACGGGAGCCTACAATGAGCAGTTCTTC	CASGPTGAYNEQFF
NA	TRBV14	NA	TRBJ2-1	TGTGCCAGCAGCCAATTTGAGTCCCCCTACAATGAGCAGTTCTTC	CASSQFESPYNEQFF
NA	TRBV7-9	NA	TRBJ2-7	TGTGCCAGCAGCCCCTGGACGGCCTCCTACGAGCAGTACTTC	CASSPWTASYEQYF
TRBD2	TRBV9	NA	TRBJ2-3	TGTGCCAGCAGCGTAGGGTCAGCGGGGGGAGCCACAGATACGCAGTATTTT	CASSVGSAGGATDTQYF
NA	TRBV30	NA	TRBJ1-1	TGTGCCTGGAGTCCTGACAGTAACACTGAAGCTTTCTTT	CAWSPDSNTEAFF
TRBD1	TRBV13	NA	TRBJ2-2	TGTGCCAGCAGCTTAGGCCCGGGACAGGGGGCCGCCGGGGAGCTGTTTTTT	CASSLGPGQGAAGELFF
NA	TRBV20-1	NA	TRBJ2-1	TGCAGTGCCCCAAGAGGAAATGAGCAGTTCTTC	CSAPRGNEQFF
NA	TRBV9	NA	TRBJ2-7	TGTGCCAGCAGCGTAGATGGTGGATACGAGCAGTACTTC	CASSVDGGYEQYF
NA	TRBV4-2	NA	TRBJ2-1	TGTGCCAGCAGCCAAGGAGGATGGGGCAATGAGCAGTTCTTC	CASSQGGWGNEQFF
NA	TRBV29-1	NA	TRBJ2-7	TGCAGCGTAATCTCCCGGGATATTTTCTACGAGCAGTACTTC	CSVISRDIFYEQYF
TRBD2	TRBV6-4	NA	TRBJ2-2	TGTGCCAGCAGTGAACTAGCGGGAGGGACCGGGGAGCTGTTTTTT	CASSELAGGTGELFF
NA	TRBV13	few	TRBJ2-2	TGTGCCAGCGGAGGGGGTAACACCGGGGAGCTGTTTTTT	CASGGGNTGELFF